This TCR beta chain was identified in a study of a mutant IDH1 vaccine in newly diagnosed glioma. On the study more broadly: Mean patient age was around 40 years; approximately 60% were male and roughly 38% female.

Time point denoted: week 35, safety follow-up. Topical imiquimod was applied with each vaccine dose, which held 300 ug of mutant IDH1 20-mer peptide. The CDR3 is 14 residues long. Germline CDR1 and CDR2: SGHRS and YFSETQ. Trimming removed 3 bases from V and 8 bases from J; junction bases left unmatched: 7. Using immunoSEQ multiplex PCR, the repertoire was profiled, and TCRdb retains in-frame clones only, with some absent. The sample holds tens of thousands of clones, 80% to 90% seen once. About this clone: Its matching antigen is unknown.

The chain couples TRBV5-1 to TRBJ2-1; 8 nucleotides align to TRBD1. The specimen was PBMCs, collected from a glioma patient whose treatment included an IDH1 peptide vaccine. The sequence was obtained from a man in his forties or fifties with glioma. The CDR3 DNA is TGCGCCAGCAGCTCCGGACAGGGCGGAGATGAGCAGTTCTTC. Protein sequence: CASSSGQGGDEQFF.